These 25 T cell receptor beta chains originate from one sample sequenced in a study of CD8+ T cells in alopecia areata. cDNA reverse transcribed from extracted RNA served as the sequencing template. Clones were sequenced by immunoSEQ multiplex PCR, and TCRdb holds only the in-frame ones, with some missing. The repertoire holds around 35,000 clones, with approximately 52% as singletons. The sequencing sample was made of NKG2D-high CD8+ T cells sorted from blood. The source of these receptors is a human donor with alopecia areata.

The V gene is TRBV9, the J gene TRBJ2-5; 8 bases are shared with TRBD2. Trimming removed 1 base from V and 2 bases from J; junction bases left unmatched: 16. The CDR3 loop spans 19 amino acids. The germline CDR1 and CDR2 sequences are SGDLS and YYNGEE. The CDR3 bases are TGTGCCAGCAGCGTATCTCCGAGAGGGACGGGAGGGAATCAAGAGACCCAGTACTTC. Its protein product is CASSVSPRGTGGNQETQYF.

The V and J genes are TRBV7-2 and TRBJ2-1, with TRBD1 matching over 7 bases. There are 15 residues in the CDR3. The trim removed 5 bases at V and 8 bases at J, leaving 12 bases unmatched. Looked up from germline, CDR1 is SGHTA and CDR2 is FQGNSA. The CDR3 spells CASSPPNRGVDEQFF. The CDR3 DNA reads TGTGCCAGCAGCCCTCCCAACAGGGGAGTCGATGAGCAGTTCTTC.

This rearrangement joins TRBV27 to TRBJ2-5; tentatively, D is TRBD1 or TRBD2 (5 bases each). The CDR3 is 14 amino acids. Germline V CDR1 and CDR2: MNHEY, SMNVEV (reference sequence). Trimming took off 4 bases at V and 2 bases at J, with 11 bases between the two ends. In DNA, the CDR3 is TGTGCCAGCAGTTCCCTGGGACGGCAAGAGACCCAGTACTTC. It is translated as CASSSLGRQETQYF.

On this clone itself: Additional DNA sequences in this sample encode the identical CDR3. The CDR3 spells CASSPGTGGSYEQYF. DNA of the CDR3: TGTGCCAGCAGTCCTGGGACAGGGGGTAGCTACGAGCAGTACTTC. The V and J genes are TRBV27 and TRBJ2-7; 11 bases fit TRBD1. CDR1 and CDR2 from the germline V gene are MNHEY and SMNVEV (reference sequence). This CDR3 contains 15 residues. V shed 5 bases and J 3 bases; nucleotides not matched to a gene: 6.

This chain joins TRBV7-8 and TRBJ2-1; perhaps D is TRBD1 or TRBD2 (5 bases each). The V end lost 5 bases, the J end lost 7 bases, and 18 bases lay between the germline ends. Germline loops: CDR1 SGHVS, CDR2 FQNEAQ. The CDR3 is 15 residues long. CDR3 DNA sequence: TGTGCCAGCAGCCTCAACTTGGGCTGGGGGAATGAGCAGTTCTTC. This translates into CASSLNLGWGNEQFF.

This clone has only a few counts. The chain couples TRBV28 to TRBJ2-7; 7 nucleotides align to TRBD2. This CDR3 region has 13 residues. The V gene's germline CDR1 is MDHEN and CDR2 SYDVKM. V lost 6 bases, J lost 4 bases, and 6 bases stayed unmatched. The CDR3 DNA follows: TGTGCCAGCAGCCGAACTAGCGTATACGAGCAGTACTTC. This sequence encodes CASSRTSVYEQYF.

The V and J genes are TRBV29-1 and TRBJ2-6, with unresolved D. Germline CDR1 is SQVTM and CDR2 is ANQGSEA. This CDR3 spans 14 amino acids. V lost 3 bases and J 3 bases, leaving 9 bases between the germline ends. The CDR3 region has the DNA TGCAGCGTTGAGGCCAGACTTGGGGCCAACGTCCTGACTTTC. Translated, it gives CSVEARLGANVLTF.

The chain joins TRBV7-8 to TRBJ2-7; D possibly matches TRBD1 or TRBD2 (5 bases each). The CDR3 totals 14 residues. The V gene's germline CDR1 is SGHVS and CDR2 FQNEAQ. V lost 5 bases and J lost 6, with 17 bases in between. The CDR3 spells CASSPPGRPGEQYF. In nucleotides, the CDR3 is TGTGCCAGCAGCCCGCCGGGACGTCCCGGCGAGCAGTACTTC.

The chain has TRBV7-2 and TRBJ2-2, with 10 bases matching TRBD2. The CDR3 is made up of 16 amino acids. CDR1 and CDR2 from the germline V gene are SGHTA and FQGNSA. Germline trimming cut 3 bases from V and 5 bases from J; bases unmatched to any gene: 6. The DNA of the CDR3 is TGTGCCAGCAGCTTTTCTAGCGGGGGCGTAACCGGGGAGCTGTTTTTT. Amino acids: CASSFSSGGVTGELFF.

The V and J genes are TRBV6-6 and TRBJ2-2; D call uncertain. V lost 0 bases to trimming and J lost 5 bases, with 4 bases between them. The germline gives CDR1 MNHNY, CDR2 SVGAGI (reference sequence). The CDR3 contains 13 residues. The CDR3 loop is CASSYSWTGELFF. CDR3 sequence (DNA): TGTGCCAGCAGTTACTCTTGGACCGGGGAGCTGTTTTTT.

This clone was recorded a few times. J is TRBJ1-2 and V is TRBV7-2; possibly TRBD1 for D (6 bases). V lost 0 bases to trimming and J lost 0 bases, with 14 bases between them. Looked up from germline, CDR1 is SGHTA and CDR2 is FQGNSA. The CDR3 extends over 17 amino acids. The CDR3 region is CASSLALWGAPNYGYTF. DNA for the CDR3: TGTGCCAGCAGCTTAGCGCTCTGGGGGGCCCCTAACTATGGCTACACCTTC.

This clone was seen a few times. The DNA is left out, because the CDR3 cannot be placed on it with certainty; the CDR3 is given as TCRdb lists it. This rearrangement joins TRBV19 to TRBJ2-1; TRBD2, as called in the table, went unchecked against the DNA. Germline V gene data show CDR1 as LNHDA and CDR2 as SQIVND (reference sequence). 16 amino acids form the CDR3, both terminal residues included. The CDR3: CASSSGTGLLYNEQFF.

This chain joins TRBV7-8 and TRBJ2-7; tentative D call: TRBD2 (5 bases). The germline CDR1 and CDR2 sequences are SGHVS and FQNEAQ. Trimming removed 3 bases at V and 6 bases at J, with 18 bases between. The CDR3 contains 15 residues. Written as DNA, the CDR3 is TGTGCCAGCAGCTTGATCGCAGGCAGAGCGGCCGAGCAGTACTTC. It translates to CASSLIAGRAAEQYF.

V is TRBV18 and J is TRBJ2-7; TRBD2 matches at 7 bases. Unmatched junction bases numbered 14, after V lost 0 bases and J lost 6 bases. In germline, CDR1 is KGHSH, CDR2 LQKENI. This CDR3 contains 17 residues. CDR3 in amino acids: CASSPPRGGSAAGEQYF. CDR3 nucleotide sequence: TGTGCCAGCTCACCACCGAGGGGCGGGAGCGCCGCGGGCGAGCAGTACTTC.

The chain carries TRBV9 and TRBJ2-7, with TRBD1 matching 8 bases. The V gene's germline CDR1 is SGDLS and CDR2 YYNGEE. This CDR3 is 15 amino acids long. J gave up 5 bases and V 2 bases, and 9 bases lay outside the gene matches. The CDR3 coding sequence is TGTGCCAGCAGCGTGGACGGACAGGGTTGGGACGAGCAGTACTTC. It translates to CASSVDGQGWDEQYF.

In its sample, this clone was seen a few times. The chain is built from TRBV14 and TRBJ2-1, with 12 bases fitting TRBD2. The CDR3 is made up of 18 amino acids. J was trimmed by 4 bases and V by 4 bases; bases with no gene match: 11. CDR1 SGHDN and CDR2 FVKESK come from the germline V gene. As DNA, the CDR3 is TGTGCCAGCAGCCCTATACTACCCGGGACTAGCGGGTACAATGAGCAGTTCTTC. This encodes CASSPILPGTSGYNEQFF.

This clone has only a few counts. This chain joins TRBV4-2 and TRBJ2-7; the D gene is possibly TRBD2 (6 bases). Germline CDR1 LGHNA, CDR2 YNFKEQ. Trimming cost V 4 bases and J 3 bases, with 25 bases left between them. This CDR3 has 18 residues. This chain's CDR3 is CASSPHDPGLGRHYEQYF. CDR3 DNA: TGTGCCAGCAGCCCACACGACCCGGGACTCGGACGGCACTACGAGCAGTACTTC.

The chain employs TRBV27 and TRBJ2-2; no clear D gene. The germline V gene encodes CDR1 MNHEY and CDR2 SMNVEV (reference sequence). The CDR3 has 16 amino acids. V shed 5 bases and J shed 1 base, with 14 bases lying between them. The CDR3 region is CASSPYTALNTGELFF. CDR3 nucleotide sequence: TGTGCCAGCAGTCCCTACACCGCCCTGAACACCGGGGAGCTGTTTTTT.

This chain uses TRBV4-2 with TRBJ1-5; D unresolved. The CDR3 is 15 residues long. Trimming took off 1 base at V and 0 bases at J, with 7 bases between the two ends. Per the germline V gene, CDR1 is LGHNA and CDR2 is YNFKEQ. The CDR3 DNA reads as TGTGCCAGCAGCCAAGCGGCAGCTAGCAATCAGCCCCAGCATTTT. Its translation is CASSQAAASNQPQHF.

This clone was seen only a few times. The rearrangement links TRBV29-1 to TRBJ2-7; 11 nucleotides agree with TRBD1. Unmatched junction bases numbered 4, after V lost 6 bases and J lost 6 bases. Germline CDR1 SQVTM, CDR2 ANQGSEA. The length of the CDR3 is 12 residues. This CDR3 is CSVDGTGGEQYF. CDR3 coding DNA: TGCAGCGTAGACGGGACAGGGGGCGAGCAGTACTTC.

This chain joins TRBV7-3 and TRBJ2-3, with a weak D call TRBD1 (5 bases). CDR1 and CDR2 (germline): SGHTA, FQGTGA. The CDR3 loop spans 15 amino acids. The V end was cut by 2 bases, the J end by 6 bases, with 15 bases between. CDR3: CASSLGRAGLDTQYF. The CDR3 nucleotides read TGTGCCAGCAGCTTAGGGCGAGCAGGGTTGGATACGCAGTATTTT.

The chain couples TRBV2 to TRBJ2-7; 14 positions agree with TRBD2. With V trimmed by 6 bases and J by 5 bases, 3 bases remained unmatched. Germline-derived CDR1 and CDR2 are SNHLY and FYNNEI. This CDR3 is 14 amino acids long. The CDR3: CASSGTSGRDEQYF. CDR3 bases: TGTGCCAGCAGCGGGACTAGCGGGAGAGACGAGCAGTACTTC.

This chain joins TRBV19 and TRBJ1-5; D uncertain. CDR3 size: 14 residues. From germline, CDR1 is LNHDA and CDR2 SQIVND (reference sequence). The germline V and J ends were trimmed by 6 bases and 2 bases, with 11 bases remaining between them. CDR3 bases: TGTGCCAGTAGCGCCGGGATTCGCAATCAGCCCCAGCATTTT. It is translated as CASSAGIRNQPQHF.

The J gene is TRBJ1-6, the V gene TRBV19, with D unresolved. The CDR3 length is 14 residues. Germline lookup yields CDR1 LNHDA and CDR2 SQIVND (reference sequence). Between the trimmed V and J ends, which lost 3 bases and 4 bases, there was a span of 7 bases. The CDR3 bases are TGTGCCAGTAGTATCGGGGATTATAATTCACCCCTCCACTTT. The encoded protein is CASSIGDYNSPLHF.

This clone occurred once. The V call is TRBV5-4, the J call TRBJ2-7; 8 bases line up with TRBD2. CDR3 length: 15 residues. Germline CDR1 SGHNT, CDR2 YYREEE (reference sequence). V shed 0 bases, J shed 7 bases, and the junction held 9 bases outside the gene matches. The CDR3 DNA sequence: TGTGCCAGCAGCTTGGAGGCGGGAGGCTACGGTGAGCAGTACTTC. It specifies CASSLEAGGYGEQYF.